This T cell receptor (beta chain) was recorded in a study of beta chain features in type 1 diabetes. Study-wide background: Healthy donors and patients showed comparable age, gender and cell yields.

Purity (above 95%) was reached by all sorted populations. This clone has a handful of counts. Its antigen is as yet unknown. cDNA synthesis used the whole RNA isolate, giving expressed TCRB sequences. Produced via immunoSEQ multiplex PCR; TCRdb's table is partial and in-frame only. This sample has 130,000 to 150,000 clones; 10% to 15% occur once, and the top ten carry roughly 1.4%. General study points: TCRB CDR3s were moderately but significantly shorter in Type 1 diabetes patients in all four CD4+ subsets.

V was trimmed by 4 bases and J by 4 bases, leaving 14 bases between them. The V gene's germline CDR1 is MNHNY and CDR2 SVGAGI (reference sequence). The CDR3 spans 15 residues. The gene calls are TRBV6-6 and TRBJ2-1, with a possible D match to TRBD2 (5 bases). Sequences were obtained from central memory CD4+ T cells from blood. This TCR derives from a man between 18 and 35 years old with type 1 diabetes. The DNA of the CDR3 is TGTGCCAGCAGTTTGAGCGGCGGAAATTACAATGAGCAGTTCTTC. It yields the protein CASSLSGGNYNEQFF.